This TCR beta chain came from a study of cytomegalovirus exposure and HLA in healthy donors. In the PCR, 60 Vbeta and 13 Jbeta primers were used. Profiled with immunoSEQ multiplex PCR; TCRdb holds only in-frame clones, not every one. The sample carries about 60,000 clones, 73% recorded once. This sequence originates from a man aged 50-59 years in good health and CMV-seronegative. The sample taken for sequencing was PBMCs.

As DNA, the CDR3 is TGTGCCACCAGCAGAGACAGGTCTGGCAATCAGCCCCAGCATTTT. Protein sequence: CATSRDRSGNQPQHF. The chain carries TRBV15 and TRBJ1-5; no reliable D call. Trimming left V 0 bases short and J 2 bases short, with 8 bases between. The CDR3 contains 15 residues. CDR1 is LNHNV and CDR2 is YYDKDF in the germline V gene (reference sequence).